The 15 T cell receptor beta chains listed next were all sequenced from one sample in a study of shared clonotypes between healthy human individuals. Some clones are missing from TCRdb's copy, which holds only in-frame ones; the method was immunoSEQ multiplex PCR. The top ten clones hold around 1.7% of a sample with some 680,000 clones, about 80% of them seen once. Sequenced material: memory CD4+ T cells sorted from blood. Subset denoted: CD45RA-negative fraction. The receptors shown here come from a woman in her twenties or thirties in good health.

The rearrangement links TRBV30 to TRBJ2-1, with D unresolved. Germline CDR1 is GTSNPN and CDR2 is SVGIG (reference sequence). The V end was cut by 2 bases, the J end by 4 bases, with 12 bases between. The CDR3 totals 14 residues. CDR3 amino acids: CAWSSPGRYNEQFF. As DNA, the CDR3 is TGTGCCTGGAGTTCCCCCGGGCGGTACAATGAGCAGTTCTTC.

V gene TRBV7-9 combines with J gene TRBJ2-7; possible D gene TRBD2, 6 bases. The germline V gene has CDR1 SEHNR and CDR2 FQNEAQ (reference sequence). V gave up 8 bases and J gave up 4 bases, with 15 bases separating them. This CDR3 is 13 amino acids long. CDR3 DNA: TGTGCCAGCGGAGGGCTTACCTCTTACGAGCAGTACTTC. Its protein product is CASGGLTSYEQYF.

CDR3 protein: CASSEWASGAYEQYF. CDR3 coding DNA: TGCGCCAGCAGTGAGTGGGCTAGCGGAGCCTACGAGCAGTACTTC. The V call is TRBV10-2, the J call TRBJ2-7, with TRBD2 identical over 7 bases. V lost 1 base to trimming and J lost 2 bases; unmatched junction nucleotides: 5. The germline V gene encodes CDR1 WSHSY and CDR2 SAAADI. This CDR3 spans 15 amino acids.

DNA for the CDR3: TGTGCCAGCAGCTTGGTAGCGAGCGGGAGGGCCGGGGAGCTGTTTTTT. Protein sequence: CASSLVASGRAGELFF. The chain couples TRBV5-4 to TRBJ2-2; 10 nucleotides agree with TRBD2. There are 16 residues in the CDR3. J lost 6 bases, V lost 0 bases, and 5 bases had no gene match. CDR1 and CDR2 from the germline V gene are SGHNT and YYREEE (reference sequence). Drawing the rest from reference TRBV5-4 and TRBJ2-2, the complete variable domain is ETGVTQSPTHLIKTRGQQVTLRCSSQSGHNTVSWYQQALGQGPQFIFQYYREEENGRGNFPPRFSGLQFPNYSSELNVNALELDDSALYLCASSLVASGRAGELFFGEGSRLTVL.

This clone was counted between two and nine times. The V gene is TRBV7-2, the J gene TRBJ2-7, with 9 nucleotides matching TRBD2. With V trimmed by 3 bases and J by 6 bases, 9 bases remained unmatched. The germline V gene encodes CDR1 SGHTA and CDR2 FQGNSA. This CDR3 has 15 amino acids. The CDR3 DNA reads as TGTGCCAGCAGCTTTTCAGGTAGCGGGAGCCCCGAGCAGTACTTC. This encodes CASSFSGSGSPEQYF. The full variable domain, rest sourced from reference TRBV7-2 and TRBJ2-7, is GAGVSQSPSNKVTEKGKDVELRCDPISGHTALYWYRQSLGQGLEFLIYFQGNSAPDKSGLPSDRFSAERTGGSVSTLTIQRTQQEDSAVYLCASSFSGSGSPEQYFGPGTRLTVT.

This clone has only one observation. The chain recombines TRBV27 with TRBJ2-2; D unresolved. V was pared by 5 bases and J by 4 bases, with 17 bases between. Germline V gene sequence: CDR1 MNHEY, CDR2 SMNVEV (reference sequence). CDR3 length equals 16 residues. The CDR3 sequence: CASSATTYQFTGELFF. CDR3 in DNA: TGTGCCAGCAGTGCAACGACCTACCAGTTCACCGGGGAGCTGTTTTTT.

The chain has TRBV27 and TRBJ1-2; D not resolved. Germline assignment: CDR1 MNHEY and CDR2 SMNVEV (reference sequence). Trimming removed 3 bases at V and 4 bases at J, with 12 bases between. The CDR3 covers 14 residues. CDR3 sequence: CASSFSKGPYGYTF. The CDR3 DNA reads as TGTGCCAGCAGTTTTTCTAAGGGCCCCTATGGCTACACCTTC.

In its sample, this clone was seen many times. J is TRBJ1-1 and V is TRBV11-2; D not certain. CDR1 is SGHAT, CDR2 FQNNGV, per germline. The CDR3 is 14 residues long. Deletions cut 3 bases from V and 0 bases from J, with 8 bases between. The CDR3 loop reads CASSLPNMNTEAFF. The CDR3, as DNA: TGTGCCAGCAGCTTGCCAAACATGAACACTGAAGCTTTCTTT.

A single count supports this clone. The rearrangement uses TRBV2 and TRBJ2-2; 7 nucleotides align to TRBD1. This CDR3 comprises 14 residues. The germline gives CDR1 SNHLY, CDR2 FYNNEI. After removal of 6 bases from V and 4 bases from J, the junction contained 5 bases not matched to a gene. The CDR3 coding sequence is TGTGCCAGCAGGGGGGACAGAAGCACCGGGGAGCTGTTTTTT. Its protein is CASRGDRSTGELFF.

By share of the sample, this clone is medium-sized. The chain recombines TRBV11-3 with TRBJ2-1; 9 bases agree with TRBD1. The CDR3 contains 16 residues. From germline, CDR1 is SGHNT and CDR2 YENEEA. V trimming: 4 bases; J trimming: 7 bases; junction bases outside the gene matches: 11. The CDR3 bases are TGTGCCAGCAGCTGGACCGGGACAGGGAGTTCTAATGAGCAGTTCTTC. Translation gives CASSWTGTGSSNEQFF.

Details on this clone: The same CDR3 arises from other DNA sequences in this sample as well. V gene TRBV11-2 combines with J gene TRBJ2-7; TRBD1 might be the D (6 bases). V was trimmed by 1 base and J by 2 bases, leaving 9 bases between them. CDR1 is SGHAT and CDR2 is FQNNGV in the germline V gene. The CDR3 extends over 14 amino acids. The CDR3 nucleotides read TGTGCCAGCAGCTTAGGGCAGGGGCCCTACGAGCAGTACTTC. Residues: CASSLGQGPYEQYF.

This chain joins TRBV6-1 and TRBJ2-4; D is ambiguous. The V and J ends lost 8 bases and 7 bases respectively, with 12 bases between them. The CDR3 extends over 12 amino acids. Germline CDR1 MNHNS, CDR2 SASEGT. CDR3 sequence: CASAMQGNIQYF. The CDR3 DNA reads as TGTGCCAGCGCGATGCAAGGGAACATTCAGTACTTC.

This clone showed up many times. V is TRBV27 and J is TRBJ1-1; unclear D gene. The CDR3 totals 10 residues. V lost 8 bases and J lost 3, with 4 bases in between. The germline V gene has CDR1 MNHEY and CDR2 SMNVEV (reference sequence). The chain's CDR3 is CASGDTEAFF. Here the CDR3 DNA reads TGTGCCAGCGGTGACACTGAAGCTTTCTTT.

In DNA form, the CDR3 reads TGTGCCAGCGCTCCCCCGGGCACAGATACGCAGTATTTT. This translates into CASAPPGTDTQYF. This chain uses TRBV6-4 with TRBJ2-3; D gene ambiguous. The V gene's germline CDR1 is MRHNA and CDR2 SNTAGT. This CDR3 is built from 13 residues. V was pared by 8 bases and J by 1 base, with 10 bases between.

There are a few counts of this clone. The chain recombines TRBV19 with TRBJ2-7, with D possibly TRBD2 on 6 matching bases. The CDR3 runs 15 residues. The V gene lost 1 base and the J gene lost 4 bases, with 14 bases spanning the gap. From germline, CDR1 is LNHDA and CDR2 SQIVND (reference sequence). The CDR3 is CASSIGSGSQYEQYF. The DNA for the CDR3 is TGTGCCAGTAGTATAGGATCCGGGAGCCAGTACGAGCAGTACTTC.